This TCR beta chain is from a study of cytomegalovirus exposure and HLA in healthy donors. Study overall: Findings of an earlier analysis included under 140 million unique TCR beta sequences from 200 million or so T cells. Study-wide findings and caveats: In a later analysis, a missense DCLRE1C variant was linked to TCR beta V- and J-gene trimming. Certain indistinguishable V segments, among them TRBV6-2 and TRBV6-3, were excluded.

This clone has just a few counts. As yet, its antigen is unknown. PCR was performed using 60 Vbeta and 13 Jbeta primers. This table comes from immunoSEQ multiplex PCR, and its TCRdb copy is limited to in-frame clones, with some not included. Of some 200,000 clones in the sample, around 80% are singletons; the top ten hold 0.63%. V lost 6 bases to trimming and J lost 8 bases, with 19 bases between them. The length of the CDR3 is 14 residues. Germline loops: CDR1 MNHEY, CDR2 SVGAGI. Although they were nominally healthy when sampled, donors likely had unrecorded immune exposures. The V and J genes are TRBV6-5 and TRBJ1-2; tentative D call: TRBD1 (6 bases). Input material: PBMCs. This TCR came from a man aged 18 to 30 in good health and CMV-seronegative. The CDR3 coding sequence is TGTGCCAGCAGGCAACAGGGTTACGCTAAGGGCTACACCTTC. This sequence encodes CASRQQGYAKGYTF.